These T cell receptor beta chains were read from a single sample in a study of early T cells in non-severe SARS-CoV-2 infection. MiXCR was run by TCRdb on the 5' RACE reads, yielding one entry per CDR3 protein. Among approximately 98,000 distinct CDR3 sequences listed, 9.5% to 13% were seen once. Sequencing was performed on whole blood. Receptors were obtained from an adult who was a healthcare worker with PCR-confirmed SARS-CoV-2 infection or an uninfected control (not recorded which). The CDR3 runs from the conserved cysteine through the conserved F or W. A D gene is named only where the DNA matches it firmly. Rows give clone size only sometimes, using once, few, many, or a class for an expanded clone.

CDR3	DNA	J	D	size	length	V
CSAAKQGSIGYTF	TGCAGTGCTGCCAAGCAGGGGTCGATAGGCTACACCTTC	TRBJ1-2	-	many	13	TRBV20-1
CASSYRDGFQELFF	TGTGCCAGCAGTTACCGGGACGGTTTCCAGGAACTGTTTTTT	TRBJ1-4	-	few	14	TRBV6-5
CATSRGADNSCEQYF	TGTGCCACCAGCAGAGGGGCAGACAACTCCTGCGAGCAGTACTTC	TRBJ2-7	-	-	15	TRBV15
CATALGENTGELFF	TGTGCCACCGCCTTGGGGGAGAACACCGGGGAGCTGTTTTTT	TRBJ2-2	-	few	14	TRBV24-1
CASSYVGGTSNEQFF	TGTGCCAGCAGTTACGTGGGAGGCACCTCGAATGAGCAGTTCTTC	TRBJ2-1	-	few	15	TRBV6-2/TRBV6-3
CASSHSGGAIEQFF	TGTGCCAGCAGCCACAGCGGGGGGGCCATTGAGCAGTTCTTC	TRBJ2-1	TRBD2	-	14	TRBV3-1
CASSLSGRETQYF	TGTGCCAGCAGCTTGTCTGGGAGGGAGACCCAGTACTTC	TRBJ2-5	-	many	13	TRBV11-2
CASSPRRDRNTEAFF	TGTGCCAGCAGCCCCAGGAGGGACAGGAACACTGAAGCTTTCTTT	TRBJ1-1	TRBD1	-	15	TRBV7-8
CASSPDRVPNYGYTF	TGTGCCAGCAGCCCGGACAGAGTACCCAACTATGGCTACACCTTC	TRBJ1-2	-	few	15	TRBV7-8
CASSLEARERNNEQFF	TGTGCCAGCAGCTTAGAGGCGCGGGAGCGCAACAATGAGCAGTTCTTC	TRBJ2-1	TRBD2	many	16	TRBV7-8